The 23 T cell receptor beta chains listed next were all sequenced from one sample in a study of T-cell memory formation after mild COVID-19. TCRdb ran MiXCR on the 5' RACE reads and lists one entry per CDR3 protein. This table holds roughly 200,000 distinct CDR3 sequences, 9.5% found once. Input material: PBMCs or a T cell subset sorted from them (not recorded which). The source is a man aged 18 to 30 who had mild COVID-19 (a few samples of this study predate the infection). Cell type and time point are not known.

This clonotype was counted at least ten times. The chain links TRBV5-1 to TRBJ2-5; 9 bases agree with TRBD2. Germline V gene sequence: CDR1 SGHRS, CDR2 YFSETQ. J was trimmed by 4 bases and V by 1 base; bases with no gene match: 8. This CDR3 is built from 16 residues. CDR3 in amino acids: CASSLTTSGGGETQYF. The CDR3 coding sequence is TGCGCCAGCAGCTTGACGACTAGCGGAGGTGGAGAGACCCAGTACTTC.

Only a few counts were recorded for this clonotype. The chain uses TRBV5-1 and TRBJ1-1; 8 bases agree with TRBD1. Losses at the gene ends were 1 base for V and 8 bases for J; bases not matched to a gene: 7. Germline V gene data show CDR1 as SGHRS and CDR2 as YFSETQ. This CDR3 has 14 residues. Here the CDR3 DNA reads TGCGCCAGCAGCTTGCTGACAGGGGCCGGGGAAGCTTTCTTT. This gives the protein CASSLLTGAGEAFF.

A few counts support this clonotype. The V call is TRBV25-1, the J call TRBJ1-4, with a tentative D call TRBD1 (6 bases). This CDR3 has 16 residues. Trimming stripped 5 bases from V and 0 bases from J, with 13 bases between. Germline assignment: CDR1 MGHDK and CDR2 SYGVNS. CDR3 loop: CASSKGGGATNEKLFF. CDR3 in DNA: TGTGCCAGCAGTAAAGGGGGGGGTGCAACTAATGAAAAACTGTTTTTT.

This clonotype was recorded a few times. The chain couples TRBV12-3 or TRBV12-4 to TRBJ2-3, with TRBD2 as a possible D gene (6 bases). The CDR3 has 15 amino acids. V lost 7 bases to trimming and J lost 1 base, with 15 bases between them. CDR3 nucleotide sequence: TGTGCCAGCACTAACCCGGAGCGGGGCACAGATACGCAGTATTTT. Its translation is CASTNPERGTDTQYF.

The chain links TRBV7-2 to TRBJ1-2, with a weak D call TRBD1 (5 bases). This CDR3 has 15 amino acids. Germline CDR1 SGHTA, CDR2 FQGNSA. Trimming removed 4 bases at V and 0 bases at J, with 12 bases between. CDR3 nucleotide sequence: TGTGCCAGCAGCTCGACAGTAAGGTCTAACTATGGCTACACCTTC. It is translated as CASSSTVRSNYGYTF.

In its sample, this clonotype was seen many times. J is TRBJ1-1 and V is TRBV7-9; the D is unclear. The CDR3 consists of 13 residues. The V end lost 1 base, the J end lost 6 bases, and 9 bases lay between the germline ends. Germline CDR1 SEHNR, CDR2 FQNEAQ (reference sequence). Written as DNA, the CDR3 is TGTGCCAGCAGCTTAGATGGAGGTGCTGAAGCTTTCTTT. Translating gives CASSLDGGAEAFF.

The chain carries TRBV6-5 and TRBJ2-1, with 12 nucleotides matching TRBD2. The germline V gene has CDR1 MNHEY and CDR2 SVGAGI. This CDR3 comprises 17 residues. V was clipped by 4 bases and J by 4 bases; unmatched bases: 8. In DNA, the CDR3 is TGTGCCAGCAGTTTCGTACGGACTAGCGGGGTTTACAATGAGCAGTTCTTC. It yields the protein CASSFVRTSGVYNEQFF.

The sample holds a few counts of this clonotype. V gene TRBV5-5 combines with J gene TRBJ2-3; 8 nucleotides align to TRBD1. The CDR3 spans 14 residues. Trimming at V came to 7 bases and at J to 4 bases, leaving 8 bases not matched to a gene. Per germline, CDR1 SGHKS and CDR2 YYEKEE (reference sequence). The CDR3 region has the DNA TGTGCCAGCCATTCAGGGACAGGAGCAGATACGCAGTATTTT. This translates into CASHSGTGADTQYF.

This clonotype was recorded many times. V and J are TRBV4-1 and TRBJ2-3; possible D gene TRBD1, 6 bases. The CDR3 loop spans 13 amino acids. The ends were cut back, 3 bases at V and 6 bases at J, with 10 bases in the middle. Germline values: CDR1 MGHRA, CDR2 YSYEKL. The CDR3 DNA reads as TGCGCCAGCAGCCAGACAGGTTTGGATACGCAGTATTTT. The encoded protein is CASSQTGLDTQYF.

In this sample, this clonotype turned up many times. The chain uses TRBV4-3 and TRBJ2-3; D not resolved. Trimming stripped 0 bases from V and 2 bases from J, with 6 bases between. This CDR3 has 14 residues. Germline CDR1 and CDR2: LGHNA and YSLEER. The CDR3 is CASSQDRITDTQYF. The CDR3 nucleotides are TGCGCCAGCAGCCAAGATAGAATCACAGATACGCAGTATTTT.

This clonotype has a count of ten or more. V and J are TRBV6-1 and TRBJ1-2; D is unresolved. Between the trimmed V and J ends, which lost 4 bases and 4 bases, there was a span of 7 bases. This CDR3 is 12 amino acids long. The germline CDR1 and CDR2 sequences are MNHNS and SASEGT. CDR3 loop: CASSARTYGYTF. In DNA form, the CDR3 reads TGTGCCAGCAGTGCCAGGACCTATGGCTACACCTTC.

This clonotype appeared a few times. J is TRBJ2-5 and V is TRBV9; 9 bases map to TRBD2. CDR3 length: 15 residues. With V trimmed by 3 bases and J by 1 base, 4 bases remained unmatched. Germline V gene lookup returns CDR1 SGDLS and CDR2 YYNGEE. CDR3 DNA sequence: TGTGCCAGCAGCGCTATGACTAGCGGCCAAGAGACCCAGTACTTC. It translates to CASSAMTSGQETQYF. The variable domain in full, with the rest retrieved from reference TRBV9 and TRBJ2-5, is DSGVTQTPKHLITATGQRVTLRCSPRSGDLSVYWYQQSLDQGLQFLIQYYNGEERAKGNILERFSAQQFPDLHSELNLSSLELGDSALYFCASSAMTSGQETQYFGPGTRLLVL.

The J gene is TRBJ1-1, the V gene TRBV30; D is unresolved. V was clipped by 2 bases and J by 8 bases, with 12 bases between them. The CDR3 extends over 12 amino acids. Germline CDR1 reads GTSNPN; CDR2 reads SVGIG (reference sequence). CDR3 coding DNA: TGTGCCTGGAGTTTAGGCAGCTCGGAAGCTTTCTTT. Amino acid sequence: CAWSLGSSEAFF.

This rearrangement joins TRBV5-6 to TRBJ1-4; D may be TRBD1 (6 bases). This CDR3 contains 13 residues. Germline assignment: CDR1 SGHDT and CDR2 YYEEEE. With 0 bases removed from V and 7 bases from J, the gap between germline ends came to 7 bases. This CDR3 is CASSLGQAEKLFF. In DNA, the CDR3 is TGTGCCAGCAGCTTGGGACAGGCTGAAAAACTGTTTTTT.

This clonotype was recorded a few times. The CDR3 region is CASSLSMDRVGNEQFF. CDR3 DNA sequence: TGTGCCAGCAGCCTTTCTATGGACAGGGTAGGCAATGAGCAGTTCTTC. The chain joins TRBV9 to TRBJ2-1; 8 bases map to TRBD1. The CDR3 runs to 16 residues. V lost 4 bases, J lost 6 bases, and 12 bases stayed unmatched. Germline CDR1 and CDR2: SGDLS and YYNGEE.

This clonotype was observed a handful of times. V and J are TRBV5-1 and TRBJ1-3; D is ambiguous. The germline CDR1 and CDR2 sequences are SGHRS and YFSETQ. V lost 0 bases and J lost 6, with 10 bases in between. CDR3 length: 14 amino acids. The CDR3 DNA reads as TGCGCCAGCAGCTTGGAAGGTTCGGCAAACACCATATATTTT. It specifies CASSLEGSANTIYF.

The rearrangement links TRBV29-1 to TRBJ1-4; a possible D gene is TRBD1 (5 bases). The germline CDR1 and CDR2 sequences are SQVTM and ANQGSEA. The ends were cut back, 0 bases at V and 2 bases at J, with 7 bases in the middle. The CDR3 extends over 14 amino acids. Here the CDR3 reads CSVEEGLTNEKLFF. The CDR3 bases are TGCAGCGTTGAAGAGGGGCTTACTAATGAAAAACTGTTTTTT.

The V gene is TRBV18, the J gene TRBJ2-7; 7 nucleotides agree with TRBD1. This CDR3 spans 15 amino acids. V was pared by 3 bases and J by 8 bases, with 13 bases of the junction left unmatched. The germline V gene encodes CDR1 KGHSH and CDR2 LQKENI. This CDR3 reads CASSPDQVTGFKQYF. The CDR3 coding sequence is TGTGCCAGCTCACCCGACCAGGTGACAGGGTTCAAGCAGTACTTC.

This clonotype was counted many times. The chain links TRBV20-1 to TRBJ2-2; no clear D gene. The CDR3 runs to 12 residues. Trimming removed 6 bases from V and 4 bases from J, with 9 bases in between. Per the germline V gene, CDR1 is DFQATT and CDR2 is SNEGSKA (reference sequence). CDR3 protein: CSASNPTGELFF. Here the CDR3 DNA reads TGCAGTGCCTCTAACCCCACCGGGGAGCTGTTTTTT.

The table lists this clonotype with a few counts. CDR3 loop: CSVALTGSNIQYF. In DNA form, the CDR3 reads TGCAGCGTTGCACTGACAGGCTCAAACATTCAGTACTTC. The chain uses TRBV29-1 and TRBJ2-4; the D gene is possibly TRBD1 (6 bases). Germline V gene lookup returns CDR1 SQVTM and CDR2 ANQGSEA. Trimming removed 4 bases from V and 6 bases from J, with 13 bases in between. The CDR3 is 13 residues long.

CDR3 residues: CASSLVREGANGYTF. CDR3 coding DNA: TGTGCCAGCAGCTTAGTACGAGAGGGGGCGAATGGCTACACCTTC. This chain uses TRBV7-2 with TRBJ1-2; 7 nucleotides line up with TRBD1. The V and J ends lost 1 base and 6 bases, in that order; junction bases with no gene match: 8. Germline values: CDR1 SGHTA, CDR2 FQGNSA. The CDR3 contains 15 residues.

This clonotype was recorded a few times. The chain recombines TRBV28 with TRBJ1-2, with 9 positions matching TRBD1. The junction had 13 bases not matched to a gene; V was cut back by 6 bases and J by 8 bases. The germline gives CDR1 MDHEN, CDR2 SYDVKM. The CDR3 totals 15 residues. The CDR3 region is CASSNSGTGFGGYTF. In DNA form, the CDR3 reads TGTGCCAGCAGCAACTCCGGGACAGGGTTCGGCGGCTACACCTTC.

The CDR3 is CASGEGLNQPQHF. The DNA of the CDR3 is TGTGCCAGCGGGGAAGGGCTCAATCAGCCCCAGCATTTT. J is TRBJ1-5 and V is TRBV6-2 or TRBV6-3; D is undetermined. V was shortened by 8 bases and J by 3 bases, with 11 bases between the two germline ends. This CDR3 region has 13 residues. Germline V CDR1 and CDR2: MNHEY, SVGEGT.